The present TCR beta chain was sequenced within a study of blood T cell repertoires in COVID-19. Germline V CDR1 and CDR2: MNHNS, SASEGT. This CDR3 spans 11 amino acids. V shed 1 base and J shed 14 bases, with 9 bases lying between them. This table comes from immunoSEQ multiplex PCR, and its TCRdb copy is limited to in-frame clones, with some not included. There are 150,000 to 200,000 clones in the sample; around 90% occur only once, and 0.53% lies in the top ten. The clonotype originates from a middle-aged man with acute or convalescent COVID-19. J is TRBJ2-1 and V is TRBV6-1, with a tentative D call TRBD2 (5 bases). Source material: peripheral blood. The CDR3 nucleotides are TGTGCCAGCAGTGAAGTGGTGAGGGAGTTCTTC. Amino acids: CASSEVVREFF.